These 27 T cell receptor beta chains were sequenced from one sample in a study of breast tumors, draining lymph nodes, adjacent tissues. TCRdb re-analysed the multiplex PCR reads in MiXCR, keeping a single row per CDR3 protein. The sample contains approximately 17,000 distinct CDR3 sequences, 45% of which appear only once. The specimen was tumor-adjacent breast tissue. These receptors came from a female donor with breast cancer. Some clones in this sample may be carry-over from other donors' samples.

Ten or more counts support this clonotype. The rearrangement joins TRBV20-1 to TRBJ1-1; D is perhaps TRBD1 (6 bases). Trimming removed 0 bases at V and 0 bases at J, with 11 bases between. This CDR3 is built from 15 residues. The germline V gene has CDR1 DFQATT and CDR2 SNEGSKA (reference sequence). CDR3 bases: TGCAGTGCTAGAGAGTTCGACAGGATGAACACTGAAGCTTTCTTT. As protein: CSAREFDRMNTEAFF.

This clonotype showed up just once. The chain has TRBV7-3 and TRBJ2-7; the D gene is possibly TRBD2 (5 bases). The V end was cut by 1 base, the J end by 4 bases, with 8 bases between. CDR3 length: 13 amino acids. Germline lookup yields CDR1 SGHTA and CDR2 FQGTGA. The chain's CDR3 is CASSLRAEYEQYF. CDR3 nucleotides: TGTGCCAGCAGCTTAAGAGCGGAGTACGAGCAGTACTTC.

The CDR3 DNA is TGTGCCAGCAGTCCCCGGGACAGGGGGCAAAATGAGCAGTTCTTC. Its protein product is CASSPRDRGQNEQFF. The chain uses TRBV6-6 and TRBJ2-1, with TRBD1 matching 12 bases. This CDR3 region has 15 residues. V was pared by 5 bases and J by 7 bases, with 6 bases of the junction left unmatched. In germline, CDR1 is MNHNY, CDR2 SVGAGI (reference sequence).

V usage is TRBV5-1 and J usage is TRBJ2-3, with 7 bases aligning to TRBD2. Germline V gene sequence: CDR1 SGHRS, CDR2 YFSETQ. The CDR3 runs 15 residues. The V gene end was trimmed by 5 bases and the J gene end by 2 bases; junction bases not matched to a gene: 8. The DNA of the CDR3 is TGCGCCAGCAGTCGAACGGGGGGTGTCACAGATACGCAGTATTTT. Protein product: CASSRTGGVTDTQYF.

This clonotype occurred once. V and J are TRBV19 and TRBJ1-2; 7 nucleotides agree with TRBD1. CDR3 length: 12 amino acids. V lost 7 bases and J lost 6; bases outside the gene matches: 5. Germline assignment: CDR1 LNHDA and CDR2 SQIVND (reference sequence). The CDR3 sequence: CASTQRGHGYTF. The DNA of the CDR3 is TGTGCCAGTACCCAAAGGGGGCATGGCTACACCTTC.

This rearrangement joins TRBV3-1 to TRBJ1-3; no definite D call. Trimming stripped 2 bases from V and 0 bases from J, with 8 bases between. The CDR3 covers 15 residues. Germline V gene data show CDR1 as LGHDT and CDR2 as YNNKEL (reference sequence). The chain's CDR3 is CASSQTRPSGNTIYF. CDR3 coding DNA: TGTGCCAGCAGCCAAACGAGGCCCTCTGGAAACACCATATATTTT.

By sample fraction, this clonotype is medium-sized. The chain recombines TRBV6-6 with TRBJ1-6, with D perhaps TRBD1 (6 bases). The V and J ends lost 3 bases and 8 bases respectively, with 20 bases between them. Germline CDR1 is MNHNY and CDR2 is SVGAGI (reference sequence). The CDR3 covers 17 residues. CDR3 sequence: CASSYGTLTGSHSPLHF. CDR3 in DNA: TGTGCCAGCAGTTATGGTACCCTCACAGGGTCCCATTCACCCCTCCACTTT.

The chain combines TRBV6-1 with TRBJ2-6, with TRBD2 matching 7 bases. V shed 5 bases and J 2 bases; nucleotides not matched to a gene: 0. This CDR3 is 14 amino acids long. The germline gives CDR1 MNHNS, CDR2 SASEGT. CDR3 sequence (DNA): TGTGCCAGCAGTCGGGGGGCTGGGGCCAACGTCCTGACTTTC. Its protein is CASSRGAGANVLTF.

Remarks on this clonotype: A read error is possible here, since a much larger clone lies one base away. The V call is TRBV11-2, the J call TRBJ1-1; D is uncertain. CDR3 length: 17 amino acids. Germline CDR1 SGHAT, CDR2 FQNNGV. The CDR3 spells CVSSSLKGSRRNTEAFF. The CDR3 nucleotides are TGTGTCAGCAGCTCACTTAAGGGATCGCGGAGGAACACTGAAGCTTTCTTT. The full variable domain, with the rest looked up from reference TRBV11-2 and TRBJ1-1, is EAGVAQSPRYKIIEKRQSVAFWCNPISGHATLYWYQQILGQGPKLLIQFQNNGVVDDSQLPKDRFSAERLKGVDSTLKIQPAKLEDSAVYLCVSSSLKGSRRNTEAFFGQGTRLTVV.

This clonotype was counted ten times or more. The chain couples TRBV10-3 to TRBJ2-5, with 9 bases matching TRBD2. The CDR3 consists of 15 residues. CDR1 is ENHRY, CDR2 SYGVKD, per germline. Trimming cost V 4 bases and J 5 bases; bases outside gene matches: 8. The CDR3 nucleotides read TGTGCCATCAGTGGGGTAGCGGGAGTAATCGAGACCCAGTACTTC. Its translation is CAISGVAGVIETQYF.

On this clonotype itself: At one of its ends the junction is not consistent with the germline gene, which may arise from a read error. The chain is built from TRBV7-3 and TRBJ2-1; 10 bases are a match to TRBD1. Germline CDR1 is SGHTA and CDR2 is FQGTGA. The CDR3 is 14 amino acids. CDR3 sequence (DNA): TGTGCCAGCAGCCTCCGGGACAGGGGTTATGAGCAGTTCTTT. Protein: CASSLRDRGYEQFF. The entire variable domain, with the rest obtained from reference TRBV7-3 and TRBJ2-1, is as follows: GAGVSQTPSNKVTEKGKYVELRCDPISGHTALYWYRQSLGQGPEFLIYFQGTGAADDSGLPNDRFFAVRPEGSVSTLKIQRTERGDSAVYLCASSLRDRGYEQFFGPGTRLTVL.

Ten or more counts support this clonotype. This chain links TRBV3-1 with TRBJ2-3; D unclear. CDR3 size: 15 residues. Deletions cut 0 bases from V and 2 bases from J, with 9 bases between. The germline V gene encodes CDR1 LGHDT and CDR2 YNNKEL (reference sequence). The CDR3, as DNA: TGTGCCAGCAGCCAAGAGGTCAGGTACACAGATACGCAGTATTTT. Residues: CASSQEVRYTDTQYF.

This clonotype was found many times. The CDR3 reads CSVEVGGNTIYF. DNA of the CDR3: TGCAGCGTTGAAGTAGGGGGAAACACCATATATTTT. The chain carries TRBV29-1 and TRBJ1-3; D ambiguous. Trimming pared 1 base from V and 4 bases from J, leaving 5 bases between. The CDR3 has 12 residues. CDR1 and CDR2 from the germline V gene are SQVTM and ANQGSEA.

Within the sample, this clonotype is medium-sized (0.01 to 0.1%). V gene TRBV2 combines with J gene TRBJ1-2; TRBD1 aligns across 7 bases. V was pared by 6 bases and J by 1 base, with 8 bases of the junction left unmatched. Germline assignment: CDR1 SNHLY and CDR2 FYNNEI. The CDR3 totals 15 residues. The DNA for the CDR3 is TGTGCCAGCAGACCCGAAGGGGGCGGTAACTATGGCTACACCTTC. Translation gives CASRPEGGGNYGYTF.

A remark on this clonotype: Likely a read error: the CDR3 ends without its conserved phenylalanine or tryptophan. Because the CDR3's place on the DNA is in doubt, the DNA is left out and the CDR3 is given as listed by TCRdb. The rearrangement joins TRBV7-2 to TRBJ2-7. Both ends counted, the CDR3 spans 8 residues. Germline CDR1 is SGHTA and CDR2 is FQGNSA. The CDR3 sequence is CASSLAPS.

This clonotype was recorded many times. This chain joins TRBV2 and TRBJ2-3; D remains ambiguous. CDR1 SNHLY and CDR2 FYNNEI come from the germline V gene. Trimming pared 6 bases from V and 7 bases from J, leaving 11 bases between. This CDR3 comprises 12 residues. The CDR3 sequence: CASRANLNTQYF. The CDR3 DNA reads TGTGCCAGCAGGGCCAACTTGAATACGCAGTATTTT.

Relative to its sample, this clonotype is medium-sized. The rearrangement uses TRBV5-1 and TRBJ2-7; 10 nucleotides agree with TRBD2. The germline V gene encodes CDR1 SGHRS and CDR2 YFSETQ. The ends lost 0 bases at V and 3 bases at J; junction bases unmatched: 3. CDR3 length: 15 residues. The CDR3 is CASSLEASGGYEQYF. The CDR3 nucleotides read TGCGCCAGCAGCTTGGAGGCTAGCGGGGGCTACGAGCAGTACTTC. Using reference TRBV5-1 and TRBJ2-7 for the parts outside the CDR3, the full variable domain is KAGVTQTPRYLIKTRGQQVTLSCSPISGHRSVSWYQQTPGQGLQFLFEYFSETQRNKGNFPGRFSGRQFSNSRSEMNVSTLELGDSALYLCASSLEASGGYEQYFGPGTRLTVT.

Points on this clonotype: One end of the junction is discordant with germline, which a read error may explain. The rearrangement joins TRBV19 to TRBJ2-6; D is unclear. CDR3 length: 16 amino acids. Germline V lookup: CDR1 LNHDA, CDR2 SQIVND (reference sequence). CDR3 in amino acids: CAGSVDKGSGANVLTF. The CDR3 coding sequence is TGTGCCGGTAGTGTAGATAAGGGCTCTGGGGCCAACGTCCTGACTTTC.

In its sample, this clonotype was seen many times. This may stem from a read error, because a much larger clone lies one nucleotide away. The genes are TRBV20-1 and TRBJ2-7; D is perhaps TRBD2 (6 bases). Germline CDR1 and CDR2: DFQATT and SNEGSKA (reference sequence). The CDR3 is made up of 14 amino acids. Trimming took 6 bases from V and 6 from J, leaving 21 bases between them. CDR3 loop: CSAPKTRSTSEQYF. Written as DNA, the CDR3 is TGCAGTGCCCCTAAGACTAGGTCCACCTCCGAGCAGTACTTC.

This clonotype occurred many times. A much larger clone lies one base from this, so it may be a read error. The V and J genes are TRBV11-2 and TRBJ2-7; D could derive from TRBD1 or TRBD2 (5 bases each). CDR3 length: 17 residues. V gave up 5 bases and J gave up 1 base, with 21 bases separating them. Looked up from germline, CDR1 is SGHAT and CDR2 is FQNNGV. The CDR3 nucleotides are TGTGCCAGCAGCCAACTTAGTGGGGCACGGGATTCCTACGAGCAGTACTTC. This encodes CASSQLSGARDSYEQYF.

This clonotype was seen a few times. This chain links TRBV12-3 or TRBV12-4 with TRBJ2-7; 8 bases agree with TRBD2. V was clipped by 6 bases and J by 2 bases; unmatched bases: 27. The length of the CDR3 is 21 residues. The CDR3 DNA reads as TGTGCCAGCAGATACCTGGACAAAGCGTCTAGGGGAACTAGCGGAACCTACGAGCAGTACTTC. This gives the protein CASRYLDKASRGTSGTYEQYF.

As regards this clonotype: Given the absence of the conserved phenylalanine or tryptophan at the CDR3 end, a read error is likely. The gene calls are TRBV12-3 or TRBV12-4 and TRBJ2-7; maybe TRBD1 (6 bases). The CDR3 spans 13 residues. Deletions cut 3 bases from V and 9 bases from J, with 15 bases between. DNA for the CDR3: TGTGCCAGCAGTTTCCGGACAGTCGGTGCGCAGTACTCC. This gives the protein CASSFRTVGAQYS.

By sample fraction, this clonotype is medium-sized. This sequence joins TRBV19 and TRBJ2-3; 9 bases agree with TRBD2. V shed 7 bases, J shed 2 bases, and the junction held 4 bases outside the gene matches. The CDR3 runs 14 residues. Germline assignment: CDR1 LNHDA and CDR2 SQIVND (reference sequence). The CDR3 loop reads CASTSGGLTDTQYF. Here the CDR3 DNA reads TGTGCCAGTACGAGCGGGGGGCTCACAGATACGCAGTATTTT. The full variable domain, in which reference TRBV19 and TRBJ2-3 provide the parts outside the CDR3, is DGGITQSPKYLFRKEGQNVTLSCEQNLNHDAMYWYRQDPGQGLRLIYYSQIVNDFQKGDIAEGYSVSREKKESFPLTVTSAQKNPTAFYLCASTSGGLTDTQYFGPGTRLTVL.

The rearrangement joins TRBV11-2 to TRBJ2-5, with 15 bases aligning to TRBD2. The germline V gene encodes CDR1 SGHAT and CDR2 FQNNGV. V was clipped by 5 bases and J by 5 bases; unmatched bases: 12. The CDR3 runs to 18 residues. CDR3 protein: CASSPTGLAGGIPETQYF. In DNA form, the CDR3 reads TGTGCCAGCAGCCCCACGGGACTAGCGGGGGGAATACCGGAGACCCAGTACTTC.

The sample holds a few counts of this clonotype. The V gene is TRBV6-2 or TRBV6-3, the J gene TRBJ2-7, with 7 bases aligning to TRBD2. The V gene end was trimmed by 5 bases and the J gene end by 3 bases; junction bases not matched to a gene: 13. The CDR3 is 16 amino acids. Germline loops: CDR1 MNHEY, CDR2 SVGEGT. CDR3 sequence: CASSPWVPAGSYEQYF. DNA for the CDR3: TGTGCCAGCAGTCCCTGGGTTCCAGCGGGAAGCTACGAGCAGTACTTC.

About this clonotype itself: The final CDR3 position lacks the conserved phenylalanine or tryptophan, pointing to a likely read error. The CDR3: CASSHRDSSPLHL. The DNA of the CDR3 is TGTGCCAGCAGCCACAGGGATAGTTCACCCCTCCACCTT. The chain employs TRBV3-1 and TRBJ1-6, with D possibly TRBD1 on 5 matching bases. The germline gives CDR1 LGHDT, CDR2 YNNKEL (reference sequence). The CDR3 runs 13 residues. Trimming cost V 3 bases and J 9 bases, with 9 bases left between them.

This clonotype counts as medium-sized. The V and J genes are TRBV7-2 and TRBJ2-7; D may match TRBD1 or TRBD2 (5 bases each). Between the trimmed V and J ends, which lost 4 bases and 3 bases, there was a span of 13 bases. The CDR3 is made up of 14 amino acids. Looked up from germline, CDR1 is SGHTA and CDR2 is FQGNSA. This chain's CDR3 is CASSSTGRLYEQYF. For the CDR3, the DNA is TGTGCCAGCAGCTCGACGGGACGCCTCTACGAGCAGTACTTC.